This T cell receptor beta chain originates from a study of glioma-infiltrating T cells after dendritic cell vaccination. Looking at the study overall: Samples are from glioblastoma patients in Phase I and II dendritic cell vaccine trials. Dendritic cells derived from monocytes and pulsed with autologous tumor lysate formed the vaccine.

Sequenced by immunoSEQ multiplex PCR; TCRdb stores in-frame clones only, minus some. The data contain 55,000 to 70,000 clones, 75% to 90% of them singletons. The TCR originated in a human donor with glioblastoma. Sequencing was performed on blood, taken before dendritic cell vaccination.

Here the CDR3 DNA reads TGCGCCAGCAGCTTACGGGGTTCGGGGGAGCTGTTTTTT. Translation gives CASSLRGSGELFF. The chain has TRBV5-1 and TRBJ2-2, with a tentative D call TRBD2 (5 bases). In germline, CDR1 is SGHRS, CDR2 YFSETQ. The CDR3 length is 13 residues. V lost 2 bases and J lost 8, with 10 bases in between.